This T cell receptor beta chain originates from a study of T cell repertoires in cytomegalovirus infection. The CDR3 runs to 15 residues. V was clipped by 3 bases and J by 9 bases; unmatched bases: 8. Germline V gene lookup returns CDR1 ENHRY and CDR2 SYGVKD. Study-wide points: HLA-C-restricted CMV clonotypes gave the most frequent clonotype in two of eight donors.

There are a few counts of this clonotype. Antigen specificity is unknown. TCRdb passed the reads through MiXCR, listing each CDR3 protein once. The sample includes over 300,000 distinct CDR3 sequences, more than 8% of them seen just once. The specimen was PBMCs. The clonotype was recovered from a human donor in good health (CMV status not recorded). Some clones in this sample may be carry-over from other donors' samples. The chain recombines TRBV10-3 with TRBJ2-1; TRBD2 matches 10 bases. The CDR3 reads CAISEGLAGDVEQFF. The DNA for the CDR3 is TGTGCCATCAGTGAAGGGCTAGCGGGGGACGTTGAGCAGTTCTTC.